This is a list of T cell receptor beta chains from one sample in a study of blood T cell repertoires in COVID-19. TCRdb's table, derived via immunoSEQ multiplex PCR, lists solely in-frame clones and lacks some. In the table there are about 140,000 clones, more than 70% of which are singletons. Sequencing used PBMCs or T cells enriched from blood (not recorded which). The receptors derive from a man aged 40-49 years with acute COVID-19. Both conserved end residues are part of each CDR3. D genes are given only for firm matches. A row's size may be missing; if present it is once, few, many or a size class.

v_gene	j_gene	d_gene	abundance	CDR3aa	CDR3nt
TRBV7-2	TRBJ1-5	TRBD1	.	CASSLGTGDQPQHF	TGTGCCAGCAGCCTCGGGACAGGCGACCAGCCCCAGCATTTT
TRBV5-6	TRBJ2-7	TRBD2	.	CASSTLLAGGPYEQYF	TGTGCCAGCAGCACCTTACTAGCGGGAGGTCCCTACGAGCAGTACTTC
TRBV19	TRBJ2-1	.	once	CASTARAGRSYNEQFF	TGTGCCAGTACCGCGAGGGCGGGGCGTTCCTACAATGAGCAGTTCTTC
TRBV6-6	TRBJ2-2	.	.	CASTQGGETGELFF	TGTGCCAGCACCCAGGGGGGAGAGACCGGGGAGCTGTTTTTT
TRBV4-3	TRBJ1-5	.	.	CASSQTGYNQPQHF	TGCGCCAGCAGCCAAACAGGGTACAATCAGCCCCAGCATTTT
TRBV11-2	TRBJ2-1	.	.	CASSSGAAVF	TGTGCCAGCAGTAGCGGCGCGGCGGTCTTC
TRBV6-2/TRBV6-3	TRBJ1-1	TRBD1	.	CASSYRPGGWTEAFF	TGTGCCAGCAGTTACAGGCCAGGGGGTTGGACTGAAGCTTTCTTT
TRBV9	TRBJ2-1	TRBD2	.	CASSVRGQTSRTSGSHEQFF	TGTGCCAGCAGCGTACGAGGACAGACTTCCCGGACTAGCGGGAGCCATGAGCAGTTCTTC
TRBV9	TRBJ2-4	.	.	CASSVVGGIQYF	TGTGCCAGCAGCGTAGTGGGGGGCATTCAGTACTTC
TRBV11-2	TRBJ1-4	TRBD1	.	CASSPTGGNEKLFF	TGTGCCAGCAGCCCCACAGGGGGCAATGAAAAACTGTTTTTT
TRBV28	TRBJ1-2	.	.	CASSWGGPDGYTF	TGTGCCAGCAGTTGGGGGGGGCCCGATGGCTACACCTTC
TRBV5-1	TRBJ2-7	TRBD1	.	CASSLEPQGNWYF	TGCGCCAGCAGCTTGGAACCACAGGGGAACTGGTACTTC
TRBV12-3/TRBV12-4	TRBJ1-5	TRBD1	.	CASSPGGGQPQHF	TGTGCCAGCAGTCCAGGGGGTGGTCAGCCCCAGCATTTT
TRBV2	TRBJ1-5	TRBD1	.	CASSEALGQGGQPQHF	TGTGCCAGCAGTGAAGCGCTCGGTCAGGGGGGTCAGCCCCAGCATTTT
TRBV5-6	TRBJ2-2	TRBD1	.	CASSFGTGSNTGELFF	TGTGCCAGCAGCTTCGGGACAGGGTCGAACACCGGGGAGCTGTTTTTT
TRBV6-2/TRBV6-3	TRBJ2-1	TRBD2	.	CASSYEGPGTRRNNEQFF	TGTGCCAGCAGTTACGAGGGCCCCGGGACTAGGCGTAACAATGAGCAGTTCTTC
TRBV10-3	TRBJ1-2	.	.	CAISESISVQGSSYGYTF	TGTGCCATCAGTGAGTCGATATCGGTACAGGGATCATCCTATGGCTACACCTTC
TRBV2	TRBJ1-6	.	.	CASSSGTTYNSPLHF	TGTGCCAGCAGTTCCGGGACAACCTATAATTCACCCCTCCACTTT
TRBV28	TRBJ2-5	TRBD1	.	CASKGAGYAQETQYF	TGTGCCAGCAAGGGGGCGGGCTATGCCCAAGAGACCCAGTACTTC
TRBV3-1/TRBV3-2	TRBJ1-3	.	.	CASSDTRLYSGNTIYF	TGTGCCAGCAGCGACACACGGCTCTACTCTGGAAACACCATATATTTT
TRBV3-1/TRBV3-2	TRBJ2-1	TRBD1	.	CASSAGTGSNEQFF	TGTGCCAGCAGCGCCGGGACAGGGTCCAATGAGCAGTTCTTC
TRBV18	TRBJ1-2	.	.	CASSPGNTGNYGYTF	TGTGCCAGCTCACCAGGTAACACAGGGAACTATGGCTACACCTTC
TRBV10-2	TRBJ2-4	TRBD1	.	CASSLQGAVKNIQYF	TGCGCCAGCAGCCTACAGGGGGCGGTCAAAAACATTCAGTACTTC
TRBV7-2	TRBJ2-5	.	.	CASRAGTSAQETQYF	TGTGCCAGCAGGGCAGGGACATCCGCGCAAGAGACCCAGTACTTC
TRBV12-5	TRBJ2-3	.	.	CASGLLPRGTGRHTQYF	TGTGCTAGTGGTTTGCTACCTCGGGGAACGGGTCGACATACGCAGTATTTT
TRBV5-6	TRBJ2-5	.	.	CASSFPGKETQYF	TGTGCCAGCAGCTTTCCCGGTAAAGAGACCCAGTACTTC
TRBV7-9	TRBJ1-1	.	.	CASSLGGSGENTEAFF	TGTGCCAGCAGCTTAGGTGGATCCGGGGAGAACACTGAAGCTTTCTTT
TRBV9	TRBJ2-6	.	.	CASSAGISGANVLTF	TGTGCCAGCAGTGCCGGGATCTCTGGGGCCAACGTCCTGACTTTC
TRBV19	TRBJ2-6	.	.	CASSIDRGGYTESSGANVLTF	TGTGCCAGTAGTATAGATCGGGGTGGGTACACCGAATCCTCTGGGGCCAACGTCCTGACTTTC
TRBV9	TRBJ1-2	.	.	CASSGNRVYGYTF	TGTGCCAGCAGCGGCAACAGGGTCTATGGCTACACCTTC
TRBV30	TRBJ2-1	TRBD1	.	CARGQASYNEQFF	TGTGCCCGGGGACAGGCCTCCTACAATGAGCAGTTCTTC
TRBV18	TRBJ2-7	.	.	CASSSASYEQYF	TGTGCCAGCTCCAGTGCCAGTTACGAGCAGTACTTC
TRBV7-2	TRBJ2-1	TRBD2	.	CASSPRTSGVNEQFF	TGTGCCAGCAGCCCCAGGACTAGCGGGGTCAATGAGCAGTTCTTC
TRBV7-2	TRBJ1-4	.	once	CASSRVTQGNEKLFF	TGTGCCAGCAGCCGCGTCACACAGGGTAATGAAAAACTGTTTTTT
TRBV5-4	TRBJ2-7	.	once	CASNTQGGDYEQYF	TGTGCCAGCAACACACAGGGCGGCGACTACGAGCAGTACTTC
TRBV29-1	TRBJ2-4	.	few	CSVRGGKNIQYF	TGCAGCGTTAGGGGGGGCAAAAACATTCAGTACTTC
TRBV2	TRBJ1-2	TRBD1	.	CASSDGGRGRGGYTF	TGTGCCAGCAGTGACGGTGGCAGGGGGCGAGGTGGCTACACCTTC
TRBV6-2/TRBV6-3	TRBJ2-7	.	.	CASSYRGMGWKFEQYF	TGTGCCAGCAGTTACAGGGGCATGGGGTGGAAGTTCGAGCAGTACTTC
TRBV2	TRBJ2-1	TRBD1	.	CARRGQGVNRFF	TGTGCCCGACGGGGACAGGGGGTGAACCGGTTCTTC
TRBV3-1/TRBV3-2	TRBJ1-5	.	.	CASSPRGAGNQPQHF	TGTGCCAGCAGCCCCCGGGGGGCCGGGAATCAGCCCCAGCATTTT
TRBV11-3	TRBJ2-1	.	.	CASSPGGLADEQFF	TGTGCCAGCAGCCCCGGAGGGCTGGCTGATGAGCAGTTCTTC
TRBV7-9	TRBJ2-2	.	once	CASSLGPRGNTGELFF	TGTGCCAGCAGCTTAGGTCCCAGGGGGAACACCGGGGAGCTGTTTTTT
TRBV11-2	TRBJ2-1	TRBD2	.	CASSPTGGRGGEQFF	TGTGCCAGCAGCCCTACTGGCGGGAGGGGGGGTGAGCAGTTCTTC
TRBV4-3	TRBJ2-7	.	.	CASSQDRGAFYEQYF	TGCGCCAGCAGCCAAGATCGGGGGGCCTTTTACGAGCAGTACTTC
TRBV15	TRBJ1-1	.	once	CATSRKGQNTEAFF	TGTGCCACCAGCAGAAAGGGGCAGAACACTGAAGCTTTCTTT
TRBV28	TRBJ2-7	.	.	CASTGVYEQYF	TGTGCCAGCACAGGGGTCTACGAGCAGTACTTC
TRBV27	TRBJ1-1	.	.	CASSGQRMNTEAFF	TGTGCCAGCAGCGGACAGCGTATGAACACTGAAGCTTTCTTT
TRBV27	TRBJ2-1	TRBD1	.	CASSTLGQGADEQFF	TGTGCCAGCAGTACTTTGGGACAGGGCGCGGATGAGCAGTTCTTC
TRBV6-5	TRBJ1-5	.	.	CASSYRSGNQPQHF	TGTGCCAGCAGTTACCGCAGTGGCAATCAGCCCCAGCATTTT
TRBV28	TRBJ1-6	.	.	CASGEIDSPLHF	TGTGCCAGCGGGGAGATAGATTCACCCCTCCACTTT
TRBV19	TRBJ2-4	.	.	CASSLQQGAKNIQYF	TGTGCCAGTAGTCTTCAACAGGGAGCCAAAAACATTCAGTACTTC
TRBV2	TRBJ2-5	.	.	CASSERQIKETQYF	TGTGCCAGCAGTGAGAGACAGATAAAAGAGACCCAGTACTTC